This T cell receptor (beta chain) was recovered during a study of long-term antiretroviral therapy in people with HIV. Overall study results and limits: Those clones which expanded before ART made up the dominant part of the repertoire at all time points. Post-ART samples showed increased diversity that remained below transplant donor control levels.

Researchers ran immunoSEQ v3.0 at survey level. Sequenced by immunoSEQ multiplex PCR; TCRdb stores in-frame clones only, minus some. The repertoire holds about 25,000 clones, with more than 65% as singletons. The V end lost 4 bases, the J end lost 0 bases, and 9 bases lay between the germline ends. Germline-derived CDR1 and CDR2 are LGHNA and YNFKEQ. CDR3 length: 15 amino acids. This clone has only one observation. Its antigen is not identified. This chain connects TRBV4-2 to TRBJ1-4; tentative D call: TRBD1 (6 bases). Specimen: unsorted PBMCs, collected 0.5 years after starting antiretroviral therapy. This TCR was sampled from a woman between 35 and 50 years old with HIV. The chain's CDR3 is CASSPDSATNEKLFF. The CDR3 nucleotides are TGTGCCAGCAGCCCGGACAGTGCAACTAATGAAAAACTGTTTTTT.